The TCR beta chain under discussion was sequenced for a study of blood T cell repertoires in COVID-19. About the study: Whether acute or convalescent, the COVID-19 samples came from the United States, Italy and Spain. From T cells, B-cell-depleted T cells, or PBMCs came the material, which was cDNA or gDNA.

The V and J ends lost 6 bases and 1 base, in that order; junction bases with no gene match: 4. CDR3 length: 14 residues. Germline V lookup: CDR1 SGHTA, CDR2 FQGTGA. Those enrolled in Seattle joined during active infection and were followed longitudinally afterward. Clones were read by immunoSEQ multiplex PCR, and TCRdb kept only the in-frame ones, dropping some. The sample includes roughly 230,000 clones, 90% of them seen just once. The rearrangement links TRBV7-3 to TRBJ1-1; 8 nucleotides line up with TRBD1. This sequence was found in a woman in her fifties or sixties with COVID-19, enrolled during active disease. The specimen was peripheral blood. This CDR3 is CASSFDRGNTEAFF. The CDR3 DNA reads TGTGCCAGCAGTTTCGACAGGGGGAACACTGAAGCTTTCTTT. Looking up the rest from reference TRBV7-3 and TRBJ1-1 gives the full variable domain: GAGVSQTPSNKVTEKGKYVELRCDPISGHTALYWYRQSLGQGPEFLIYFQGTGAADDSGLPNDRFFAVRPEGSVSTLKIQRTERGDSAVYLCASSFDRGNTEAFFGQGTRLTVV.